The TCR beta chain under discussion was sequenced for a study of blood T cell repertoires in COVID-19. Here immunoSEQ multiplex PCR was the method, and the copy in TCRdb shows in-frame clones only, minus some. The sample consists of some 230,000 clones, almost 85% of them appearing once. CDR3 length: 13 amino acids. Only a few counts were recorded for this clone. The sequenced material came from PBMCs or T cells enriched from blood (not recorded which). The source is a middle-aged man who had recovered from COVID-19. The chain uses TRBV1 and TRBJ2-2; TRBD1 is taken as the D call from the table, unchecked against the DNA. TRBV1 is a pseudogene. The CDR3 here is CTSSQGGPGELFF. The CDR3 DNA reads as TGCACCAGCAGCCAAGGTGGCCCCGGGGAGCTGTTTTTT.